This T cell receptor (beta chain) emerged from a study of regulatory T cells in long-lasting Graves disease. Time point reported: newly diagnosed GD, antithyroid drugs for less than 3 months. PBMC RNA served as the TCR library source. Assembly of TCR beta libraries relied on iRepertoire HTBI primers together with Arm-PCR of CDR3 regions. TCRdb ran MiXCR on the multiplex PCR reads and lists one entry per CDR3 protein. The sample shows approximately 560,000 distinct CDR3 sequences, around 16% of them seen only once. In germline, CDR1 is SEHNR, CDR2 FQNEAQ (reference sequence). Trimming left V 1 base short and J 8 bases short, with 12 bases between. The CDR3 totals 14 residues. At least ten counts were recorded for this clonotype. This sample was shared with a second study, whose subject was T cells in Graves' hyperthyroidism and ophthalmopathy. From that paper: In making diagnoses, clinical symptoms, serum thyroxine and TRAb, thyroid ultrasound and orbital computed tomography were all used.

Here the sequenced sample was peripheral blood mononuclear cells (PBMCs), taken at new diagnosis, from a patient treated with antithyroid drugs. The origin of this receptor is a young man with Graves disease. V is TRBV7-9 and J is TRBJ2-1; TRBD2 is a possible D gene (5 bases). The DNA for the CDR3 is TGTGCCAGCAGCTTAGATCGGGGTTCGGATGAGCAGTTCTTC. This encodes CASSLDRGSDEQFF. Filled out from reference TRBV7-9 and TRBJ2-1, the complete variable domain reads DTGVSQNPRHKITKRGQNVTFRCDPISEHNRLYWYRQTLGQGPEFLTYFQNEAQLEKSRLLSDRFSAERPKGSFSTLEIQRTEQGDSAMYLCASSLDRGSDEQFFGPGTRLTVL.